Listed below are T cell receptor beta chains from one sample, sequenced in a study of control samples from healthy donors and cancer patients. The repertoire was sequenced with immunoSEQ multiplex PCR; TCRdb's copy has only in-frame clones and lacks some. The sample includes 200,000 or so clones, roughly 94% seen only once; the top ten take roughly 1.6%. The source material was blood. These receptors originate from a man aged 50 or older in good health. CDR3s leave out the opening cysteine and the closing phenylalanine or tryptophan. Fields, in order: V gene, clone size, J gene, CDR3 protein. Some rows have no size entry. The others give once, few or many, or a class for an expanded clone.

>TRBV24-1|.|TRBJ2-1
ATSDYSRGGAYNEQF
>TRBV5-1|.|TRBJ2-5
ASSLSTGEETQY
>TRBV5-1|once|TRBJ2-1
ASSRGQGQGEQF
>TRBV10-3|.|TRBJ2-2
AISEVDGELF
>TRBV18|.|TRBJ2-7
ASSPMREARGEQY
>TRBV28|.|TRBJ1-2
ASSGDSMPLGYT
>TRBV4-1|.|TRBJ1-1
ASSPGRGLNTEAF
>TRBV6-5|.|TRBJ2-1
ASSRVGTVDNEQF
>TRBV28|.|TRBJ2-1
ASSLLREGRNEQF
>TRBV4-1|.|TRBJ2-7
ASSPREKGSNYEQY
>TRBV5-4|.|TRBJ2-2
ASSLYGDANTGELF
>TRBV6-5|.|TRBJ1-1
ASKGVGAAEAF
>TRBV5-1|.|TRBJ2-5
ASSFYSGGETQY
>TRBV9|.|TRBJ1-6
ASSGGLLEGLASPLH
>TRBV5-6|.|TRBJ2-1
ASSSNWSNEQF
>TRBV6-6|.|TRBJ1-5
ASSSGQGSNQPQH
>TRBV7-9|.|TRBJ1-3
ASSDRDRGTGNTIY
>TRBV2|.|TRBJ1-2
ASSEDTVGYT
>TRBV19|.|TRBJ2-5
ASSIPRDRDQETQY
>TRBV6-1|.|TRBJ2-3
ASSETSGTDTQY
>TRBV5-8|.|TRBJ1-6
ASSADRGYGSPLH
>TRBV30|.|TRBJ1-2
AWSPGWGQGYGGYT
>TRBV6-5|once|TRBJ2-6
ASSYSIGANVLT
>TRBV6-5|.|TRBJ1-2
ASRGGLNYGYT
>TRBV7-2|few|TRBJ2-3
ASSLRTSGTDTQY
>TRBV3-1/TRBV3-2|.|TRBJ2-3
ASGLAGGPGTDTQY
>TRBV6-5|.|TRBJ1-1
ASSSRGPNTEAF
>TRBV24-1|few|TRBJ1-1
ATSETQGEAF
>TRBV2|.|TRBJ1-1
ATSDRGNTEAF
>TRBV12-3/TRBV12-4|.|TRBJ1-5
ASSLASNQPQH
>TRBV5-6|.|TRBJ1-6
ASSKEGGYNSPLH
>TRBV6-6|.|TRBJ2-3
ASSRTSGGARGTDTQY
>TRBV5-4|.|TRBJ2-1
ASSLAGDSYNEQF
>TRBV7-2|.|TRBJ2-3
ASSSTLAGGLDTQY
>TRBV6-5|.|TRBJ1-3
ASSWGGDSGNTIY
>TRBV3-1/TRBV3-2|.|TRBJ1-6
ASSQDGRGAAPLH
>TRBV5-4|.|TRBJ2-2
ASSLARLAGGQWTGELF
>TRBV7-6|.|TRBJ2-5
ASSRTGAVTETQY
>TRBV4-2|.|TRBJ1-4
ASSQIPGQGSGKLF
>TRBV6-4|.|TRBJ1-6
ASSDRYNSPLH
>TRBV10-1|once|TRBJ2-1
ARPTSFFFYNEQF
>TRBV27|.|TRBJ1-1
ASSFLAGQGGTEAF
>TRBV5-6|.|TRBJ2-5
ASSFGTGEETQY
>TRBV11-2|.|TRBJ1-4
ASSLDLYEKLF
>TRBV7-2|.|TRBJ1-1
ASSLVVGFEAF
>TRBV6-1|.|TRBJ1-4
ASSERRGTNEKLF
>TRBV5-1|.|TRBJ2-3
ASSLSSGGANTQY